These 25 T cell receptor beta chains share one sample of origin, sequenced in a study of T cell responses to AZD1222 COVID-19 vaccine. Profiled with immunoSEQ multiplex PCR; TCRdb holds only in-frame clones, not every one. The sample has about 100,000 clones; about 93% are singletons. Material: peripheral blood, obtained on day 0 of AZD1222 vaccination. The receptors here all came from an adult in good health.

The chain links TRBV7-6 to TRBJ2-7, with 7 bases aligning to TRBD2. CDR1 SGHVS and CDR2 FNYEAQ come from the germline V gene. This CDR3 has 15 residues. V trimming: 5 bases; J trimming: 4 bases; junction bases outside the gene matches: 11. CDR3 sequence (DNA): TGTGCCAGCAGCCCCCAAGCGGGAATAAGTTACGAGCAGTACTTC. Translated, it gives CASSPQAGISYEQYF.

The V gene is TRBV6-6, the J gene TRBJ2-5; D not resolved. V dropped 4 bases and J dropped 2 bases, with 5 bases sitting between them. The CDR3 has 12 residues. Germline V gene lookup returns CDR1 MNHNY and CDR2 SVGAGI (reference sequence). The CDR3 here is CASSSRQETQYF. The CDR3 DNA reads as TGTGCCAGCAGTTCCCGGCAAGAGACCCAGTACTTC.

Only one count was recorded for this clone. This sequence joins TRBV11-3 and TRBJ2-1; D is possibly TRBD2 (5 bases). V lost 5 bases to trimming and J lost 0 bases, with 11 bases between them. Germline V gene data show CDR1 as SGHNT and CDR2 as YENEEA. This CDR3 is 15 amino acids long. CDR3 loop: CASSQGGFSYNEQFF. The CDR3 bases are TGTGCCAGCAGCCAAGGCGGGTTCTCCTACAATGAGCAGTTCTTC.

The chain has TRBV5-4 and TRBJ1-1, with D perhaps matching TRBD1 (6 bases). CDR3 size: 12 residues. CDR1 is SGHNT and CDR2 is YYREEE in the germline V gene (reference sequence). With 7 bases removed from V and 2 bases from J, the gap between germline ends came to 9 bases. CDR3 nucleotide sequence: TGTGCCAGCCGACAGGATAACACTGAAGCTTTCTTT. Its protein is CASRQDNTEAFF.

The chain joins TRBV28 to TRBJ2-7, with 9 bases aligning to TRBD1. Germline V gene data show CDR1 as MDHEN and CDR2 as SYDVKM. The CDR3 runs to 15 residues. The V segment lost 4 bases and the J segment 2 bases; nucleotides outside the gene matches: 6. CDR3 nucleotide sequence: TGTGCCAGCAGTTCGCCGGGACAGGGCACCTACGAGCAGTACTTC. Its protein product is CASSSPGQGTYEQYF.

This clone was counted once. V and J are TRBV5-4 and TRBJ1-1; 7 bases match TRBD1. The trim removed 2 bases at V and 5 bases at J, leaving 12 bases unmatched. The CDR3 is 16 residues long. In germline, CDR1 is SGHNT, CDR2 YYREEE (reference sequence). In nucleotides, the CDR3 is TGTGCCAGCAGCTTTCCTCCTTACAGGGGACGGACTGAAGCTTTCTTT. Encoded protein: CASSFPPYRGRTEAFF.

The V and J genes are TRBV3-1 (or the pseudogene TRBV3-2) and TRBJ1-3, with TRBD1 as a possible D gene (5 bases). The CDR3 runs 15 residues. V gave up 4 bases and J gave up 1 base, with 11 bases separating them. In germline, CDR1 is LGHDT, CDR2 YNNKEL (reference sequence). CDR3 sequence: CASSRGPGSGNTIYF. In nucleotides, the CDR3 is TGTGCCAGCAGCCGTGGCCCAGGGTCTGGAAACACCATATATTTT.

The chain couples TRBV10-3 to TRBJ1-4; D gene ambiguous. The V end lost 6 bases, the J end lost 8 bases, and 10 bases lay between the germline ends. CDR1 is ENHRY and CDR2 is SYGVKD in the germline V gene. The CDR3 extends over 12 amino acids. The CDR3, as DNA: TGTGCCATCAGGGGTGAAGGGGAAAAACTGTTTTTT. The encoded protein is CAIRGEGEKLFF.

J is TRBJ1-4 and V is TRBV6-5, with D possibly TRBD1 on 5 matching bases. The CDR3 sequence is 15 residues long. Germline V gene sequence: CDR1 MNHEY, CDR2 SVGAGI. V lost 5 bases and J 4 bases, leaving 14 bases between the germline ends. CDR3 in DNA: TGTGCCAGCAGTCCCCGGGGCAGGGTTAATGAAAAACTGTTTTTT. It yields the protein CASSPRGRVNEKLFF.

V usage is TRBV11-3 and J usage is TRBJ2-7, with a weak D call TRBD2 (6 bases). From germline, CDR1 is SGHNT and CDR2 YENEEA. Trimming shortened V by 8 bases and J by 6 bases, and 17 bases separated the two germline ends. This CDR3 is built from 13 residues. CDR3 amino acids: CASGFGTPGEQYF. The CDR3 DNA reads TGTGCCAGCGGTTTCGGGACTCCAGGCGAGCAGTACTTC.

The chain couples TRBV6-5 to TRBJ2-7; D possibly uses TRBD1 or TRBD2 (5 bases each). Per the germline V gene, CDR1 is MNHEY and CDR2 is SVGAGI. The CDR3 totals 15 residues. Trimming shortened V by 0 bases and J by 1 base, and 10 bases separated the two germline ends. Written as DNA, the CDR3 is TGTGCCAGCAGTTACTCGGGGACGCGGTCCTACGAGCAGTACTTC. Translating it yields CASSYSGTRSYEQYF.

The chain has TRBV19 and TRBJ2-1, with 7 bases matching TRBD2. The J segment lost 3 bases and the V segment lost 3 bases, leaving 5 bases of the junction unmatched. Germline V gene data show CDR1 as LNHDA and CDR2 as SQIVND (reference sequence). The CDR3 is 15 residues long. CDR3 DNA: TGTGCCAGTAGTATTTCCGCGGGAGTCTACAATGAGCAGTTCTTC. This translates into CASSISAGVYNEQFF.

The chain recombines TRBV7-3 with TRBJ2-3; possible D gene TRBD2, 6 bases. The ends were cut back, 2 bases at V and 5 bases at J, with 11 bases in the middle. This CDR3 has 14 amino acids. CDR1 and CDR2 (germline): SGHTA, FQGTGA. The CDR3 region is CASSLVGGRDTQYF. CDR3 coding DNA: TGTGCCAGCAGCTTAGTGGGAGGCCGAGATACGCAGTATTTT.

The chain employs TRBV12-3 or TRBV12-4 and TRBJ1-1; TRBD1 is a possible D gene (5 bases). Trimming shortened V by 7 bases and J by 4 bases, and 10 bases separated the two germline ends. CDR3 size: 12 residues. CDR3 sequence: CASTPGGTEAFF. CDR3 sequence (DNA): TGTGCCAGCACACCCGGGGGCACTGAAGCTTTCTTT.

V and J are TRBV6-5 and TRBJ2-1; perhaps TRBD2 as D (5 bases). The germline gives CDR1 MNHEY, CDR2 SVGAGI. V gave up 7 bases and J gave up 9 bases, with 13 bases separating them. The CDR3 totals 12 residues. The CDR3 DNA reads TGTGCCAGCATACAAGGGAGCGGTGAGCAGTTCTTC. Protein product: CASIQGSGEQFF.

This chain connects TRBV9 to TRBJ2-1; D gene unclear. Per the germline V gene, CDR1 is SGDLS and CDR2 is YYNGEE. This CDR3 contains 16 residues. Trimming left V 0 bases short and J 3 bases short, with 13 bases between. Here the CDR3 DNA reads TGTGCCAGCAGCGTAGAAAACTCACCCGGCTACAATGAGCAGTTCTTC. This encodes CASSVENSPGYNEQFF. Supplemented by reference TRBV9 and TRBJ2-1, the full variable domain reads DSGVTQTPKHLITATGQRVTLRCSPRSGDLSVYWYQQSLDQGLQFLIQYYNGEERAKGNILERFSAQQFPDLHSELNLSSLELGDSALYFCASSVENSPGYNEQFFGPGTRLTVL.

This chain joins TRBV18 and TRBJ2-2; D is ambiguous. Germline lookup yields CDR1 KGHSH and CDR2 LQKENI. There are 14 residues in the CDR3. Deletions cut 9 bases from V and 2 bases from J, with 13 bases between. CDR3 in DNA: TGTGCCAGTTCAAAGAGCTTTAACACCGGGGAGCTGTTTTTT. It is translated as CASSKSFNTGELFF.

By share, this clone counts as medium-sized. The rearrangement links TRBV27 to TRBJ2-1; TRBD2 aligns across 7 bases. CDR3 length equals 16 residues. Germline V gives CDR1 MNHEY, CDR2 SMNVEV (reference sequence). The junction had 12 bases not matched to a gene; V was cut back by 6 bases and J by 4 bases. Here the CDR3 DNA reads TGTGCCAGCAGCCTATCGGGGGGAGCCCTTTACAATGAGCAGTTCTTC. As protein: CASSLSGGALYNEQFF.

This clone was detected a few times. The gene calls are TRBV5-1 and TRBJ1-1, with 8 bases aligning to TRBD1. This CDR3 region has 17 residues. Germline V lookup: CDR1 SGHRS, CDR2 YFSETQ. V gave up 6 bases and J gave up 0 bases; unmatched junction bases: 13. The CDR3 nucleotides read TGCGCCAGCACTCTTGGAGGGACAGGTGGGATGAACACTGAAGCTTTCTTT. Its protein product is CASTLGGTGGMNTEAFF. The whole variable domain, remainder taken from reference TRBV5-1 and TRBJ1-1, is KAGVTQTPRYLIKTRGQQVTLSCSPISGHRSVSWYQQTPGQGLQFLFEYFSETQRNKGNFPGRFSGRQFSNSRSEMNVSTLELGDSALYLCASTLGGTGGMNTEAFFGQGTRLTVV.

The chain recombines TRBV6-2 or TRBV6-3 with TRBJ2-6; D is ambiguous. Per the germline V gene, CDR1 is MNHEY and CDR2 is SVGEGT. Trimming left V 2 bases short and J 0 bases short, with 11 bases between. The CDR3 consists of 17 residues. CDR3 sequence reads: CASSYVDGNSGANVLTF. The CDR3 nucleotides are TGTGCCAGCAGTTACGTAGACGGAAACTCTGGGGCCAACGTCCTGACTTTC.

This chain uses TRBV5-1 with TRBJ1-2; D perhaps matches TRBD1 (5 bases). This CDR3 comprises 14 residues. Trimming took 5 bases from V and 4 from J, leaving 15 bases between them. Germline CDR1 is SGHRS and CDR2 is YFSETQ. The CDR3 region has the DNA TGCGCCAGCAGGCCTCAGGGTCCCGGCTATGGCTACACCTTC. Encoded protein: CASRPQGPGYGYTF.

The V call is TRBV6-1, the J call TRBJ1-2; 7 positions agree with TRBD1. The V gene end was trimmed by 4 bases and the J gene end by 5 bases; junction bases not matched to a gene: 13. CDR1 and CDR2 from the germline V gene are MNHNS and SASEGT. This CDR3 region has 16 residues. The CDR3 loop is CASSVQDRQSRYGYTF. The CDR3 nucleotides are TGTGCCAGCAGTGTACAGGACAGGCAATCGAGATATGGCTACACCTTC.

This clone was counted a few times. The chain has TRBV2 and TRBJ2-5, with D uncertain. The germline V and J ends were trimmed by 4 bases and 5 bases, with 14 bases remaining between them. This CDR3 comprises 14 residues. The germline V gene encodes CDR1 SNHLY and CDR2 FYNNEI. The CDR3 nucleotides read TGTGCCAGCAGTGGGACGGAACAAGAGGAGACCCAGTACTTC. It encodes CASSGTEQEETQYF.

The CDR3 region is CASSPGGERGEQFF. The CDR3 nucleotides are TGTGCCAGCTCACCGGGCGGGGAACGGGGTGAGCAGTTCTTC. The chain couples TRBV18 to TRBJ2-1; TRBD2 is a possible D gene (6 bases). Trimming left V 3 bases short and J 9 bases short, with 15 bases between. The CDR3 spans 14 residues. CDR1 KGHSH and CDR2 LQKENI come from the germline V gene. The whole variable domain, filled in from reference TRBV18 and TRBJ2-1, reads NAGVMQNPRHLVRRRGQEARLRCSPMKGHSHVYWYRQLPEEGLKFMVYLQKENIIDESGMPKERFSAEFPKEGPSILRIQQVVRGDSAAYFCASSPGGERGEQFFGPGTRLTVL.

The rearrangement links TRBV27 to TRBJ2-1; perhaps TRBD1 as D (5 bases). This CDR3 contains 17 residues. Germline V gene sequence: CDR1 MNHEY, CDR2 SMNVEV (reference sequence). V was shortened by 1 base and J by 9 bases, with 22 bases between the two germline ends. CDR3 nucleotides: TGTGCCAGCAGTTTATTAAGTTCTCGCAGGGTCTGGGCTGAGCAGTTCTTC. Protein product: CASSLLSSRRVWAEQFF.